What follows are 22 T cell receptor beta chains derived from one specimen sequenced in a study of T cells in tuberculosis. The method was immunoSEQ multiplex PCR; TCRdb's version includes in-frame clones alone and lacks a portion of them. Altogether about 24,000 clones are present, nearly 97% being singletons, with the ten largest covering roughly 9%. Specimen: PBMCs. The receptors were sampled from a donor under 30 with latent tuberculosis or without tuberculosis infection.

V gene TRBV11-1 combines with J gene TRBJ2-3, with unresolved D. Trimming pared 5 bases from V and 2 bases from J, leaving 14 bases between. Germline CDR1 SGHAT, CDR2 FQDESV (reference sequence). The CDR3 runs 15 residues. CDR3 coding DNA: TGTGCCAGCAGCACGTGGGCAGATGACACAGATACGCAGTATTTT. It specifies CASSTWADDTDTQYF.

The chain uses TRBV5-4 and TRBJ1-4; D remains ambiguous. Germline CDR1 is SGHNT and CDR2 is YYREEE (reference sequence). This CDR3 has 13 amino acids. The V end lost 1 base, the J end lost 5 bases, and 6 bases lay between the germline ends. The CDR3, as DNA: TGTGCCAGCAGCTTGTCCCCAAATGAAAAACTGTTTTTT. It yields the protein CASSLSPNEKLFF.

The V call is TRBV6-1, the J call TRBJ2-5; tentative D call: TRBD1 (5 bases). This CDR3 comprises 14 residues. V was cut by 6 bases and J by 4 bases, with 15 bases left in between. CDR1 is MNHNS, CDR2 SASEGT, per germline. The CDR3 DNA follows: TGTGCCAGCAGCCCCCAAGGGGCCGGAGAGACCCAGTACTTC. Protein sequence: CASSPQGAGETQYF.

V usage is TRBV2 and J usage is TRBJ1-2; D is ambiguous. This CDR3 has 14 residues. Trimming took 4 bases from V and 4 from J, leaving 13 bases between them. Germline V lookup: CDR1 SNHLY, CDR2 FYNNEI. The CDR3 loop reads CASSAQTLFYGYTF. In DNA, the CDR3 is TGTGCCAGCAGTGCACAGACACTGTTCTATGGCTACACCTTC.

The DNA for the CDR3 is TGTGCCACCACGTGGCGGGGAACAGATACGCAGTATTTT. It specifies CATTWRGTDTQYF. The rearrangement joins TRBV10-3 to TRBJ2-3; TRBD2 might be the D (6 bases). CDR3 length: 13 amino acids. CDR1 ENHRY and CDR2 SYGVKD come from the germline V gene. Trimming took off 10 bases at V and 3 bases at J, with 14 bases between the two ends.

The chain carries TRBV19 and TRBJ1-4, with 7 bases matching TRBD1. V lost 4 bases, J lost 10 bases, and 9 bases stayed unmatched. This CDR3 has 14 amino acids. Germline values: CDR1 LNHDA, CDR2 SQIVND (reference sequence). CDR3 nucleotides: TGTGCCAGTAGTACCAGGGGGATCTCCGGAAAACTGTTTTTT. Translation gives CASSTRGISGKLFF.

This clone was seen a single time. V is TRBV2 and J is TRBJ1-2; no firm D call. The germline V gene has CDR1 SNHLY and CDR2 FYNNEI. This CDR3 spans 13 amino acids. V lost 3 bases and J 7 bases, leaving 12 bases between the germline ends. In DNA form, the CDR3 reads TGTGCCAGCAGTGAGGGAGGGTACGCTGGCTACACCTTC. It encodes CASSEGGYAGYTF.

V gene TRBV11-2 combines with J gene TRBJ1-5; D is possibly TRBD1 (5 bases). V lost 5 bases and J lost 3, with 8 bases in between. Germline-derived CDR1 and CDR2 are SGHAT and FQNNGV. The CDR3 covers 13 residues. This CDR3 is CASSPGSNQPQHF. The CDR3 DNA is TGTGCCAGCAGCCCAGGGTCCAATCAGCCCCAGCATTTT.

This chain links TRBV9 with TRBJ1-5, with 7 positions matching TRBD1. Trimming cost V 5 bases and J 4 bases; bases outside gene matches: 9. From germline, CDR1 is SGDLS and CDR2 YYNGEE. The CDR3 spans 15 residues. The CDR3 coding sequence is TGTGCCAGCAGTACAGGGACAGCGCGTAATCAGCCCCAGCATTTT. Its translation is CASSTGTARNQPQHF.

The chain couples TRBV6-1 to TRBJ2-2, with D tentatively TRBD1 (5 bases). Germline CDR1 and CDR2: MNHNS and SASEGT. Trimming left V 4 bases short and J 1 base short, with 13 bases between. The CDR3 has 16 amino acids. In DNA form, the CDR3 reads TGTGCCAGCAGTGCCCAGGACATTTTGAACACCGGGGAGCTGTTTTTT. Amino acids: CASSAQDILNTGELFF.

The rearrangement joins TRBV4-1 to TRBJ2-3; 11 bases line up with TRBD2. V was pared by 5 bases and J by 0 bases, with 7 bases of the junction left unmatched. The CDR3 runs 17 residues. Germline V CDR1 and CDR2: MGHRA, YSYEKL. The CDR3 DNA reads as TGCGCCAGCAGCGTCCGGGGACTAGCGGCCAGCACAGATACGCAGTATTTT. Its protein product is CASSVRGLAASTDTQYF.

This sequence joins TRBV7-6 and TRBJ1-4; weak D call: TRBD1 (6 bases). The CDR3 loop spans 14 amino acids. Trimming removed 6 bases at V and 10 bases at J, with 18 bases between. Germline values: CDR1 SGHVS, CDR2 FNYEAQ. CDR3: CASRLQRGGGKLFF. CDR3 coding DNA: TGTGCCAGCAGACTCCAGAGGGGGGGCGGAAAACTGTTTTTT.

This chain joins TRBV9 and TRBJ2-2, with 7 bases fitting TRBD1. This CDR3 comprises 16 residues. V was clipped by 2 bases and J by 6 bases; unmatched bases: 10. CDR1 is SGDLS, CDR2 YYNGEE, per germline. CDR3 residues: CASSVGRGTKAGELFF. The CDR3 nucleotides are TGTGCCAGCAGCGTTGGCAGGGGGACAAAAGCCGGGGAGCTGTTTTTT.

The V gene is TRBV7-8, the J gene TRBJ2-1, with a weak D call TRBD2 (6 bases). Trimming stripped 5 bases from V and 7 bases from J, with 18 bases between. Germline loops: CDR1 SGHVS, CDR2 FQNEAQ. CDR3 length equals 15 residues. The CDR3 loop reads CASSTRRGLQNEQFF. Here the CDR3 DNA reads TGTGCCAGCAGCACGCGGCGGGGTTTACAGAATGAGCAGTTCTTC.

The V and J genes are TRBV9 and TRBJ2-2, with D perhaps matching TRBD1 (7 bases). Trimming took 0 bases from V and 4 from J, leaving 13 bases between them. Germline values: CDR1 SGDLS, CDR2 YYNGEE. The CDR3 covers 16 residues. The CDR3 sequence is CASSVEGQGGTGELFF. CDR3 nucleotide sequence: TGTGCCAGCAGCGTAGAGGGCCAGGGGGGCACCGGGGAGCTGTTTTTT.

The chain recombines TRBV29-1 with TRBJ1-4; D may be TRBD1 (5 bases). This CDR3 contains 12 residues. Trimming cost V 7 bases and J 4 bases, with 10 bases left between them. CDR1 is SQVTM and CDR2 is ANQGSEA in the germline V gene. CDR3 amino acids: CSGGTSNEKLFF. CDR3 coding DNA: TGCAGCGGGGGGACTAGTAATGAAAAACTGTTTTTT.

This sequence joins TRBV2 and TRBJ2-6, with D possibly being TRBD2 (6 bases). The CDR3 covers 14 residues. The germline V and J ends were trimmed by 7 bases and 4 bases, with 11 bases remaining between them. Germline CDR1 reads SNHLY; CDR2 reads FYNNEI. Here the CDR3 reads CASIRGRGANVLTF. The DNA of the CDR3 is TGTGCCAGCATCCGGGGGAGAGGGGCCAACGTCCTGACTTTC.

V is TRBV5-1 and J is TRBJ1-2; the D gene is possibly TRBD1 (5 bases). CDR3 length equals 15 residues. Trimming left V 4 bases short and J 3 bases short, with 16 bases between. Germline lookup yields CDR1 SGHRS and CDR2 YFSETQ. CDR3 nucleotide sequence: TGCGCCAGCAGCCCGACCGAAGACAGCTACTATGGCTACACCTTC. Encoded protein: CASSPTEDSYYGYTF. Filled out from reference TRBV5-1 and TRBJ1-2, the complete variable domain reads KAGVTQTPRYLIKTRGQQVTLSCSPISGHRSVSWYQQTPGQGLQFLFEYFSETQRNKGNFPGRFSGRQFSNSRSEMNVSTLELGDSALYLCASSPTEDSYYGYTFGSGTRLTVV.

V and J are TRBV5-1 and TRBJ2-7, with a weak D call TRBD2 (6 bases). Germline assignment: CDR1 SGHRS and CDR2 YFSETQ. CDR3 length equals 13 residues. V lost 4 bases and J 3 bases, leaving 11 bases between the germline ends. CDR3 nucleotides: TGCGCCAGCAGCGAAAGGGAGGACTACGAGCAGTACTTC. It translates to CASSEREDYEQYF.

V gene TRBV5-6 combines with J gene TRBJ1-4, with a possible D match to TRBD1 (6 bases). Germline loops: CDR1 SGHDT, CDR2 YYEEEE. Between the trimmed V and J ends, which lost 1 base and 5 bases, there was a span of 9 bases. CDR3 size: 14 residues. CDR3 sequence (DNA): TGTGCCAGCAGCTTGACAGGGATGAATGAAAAACTGTTTTTT. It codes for CASSLTGMNEKLFF.

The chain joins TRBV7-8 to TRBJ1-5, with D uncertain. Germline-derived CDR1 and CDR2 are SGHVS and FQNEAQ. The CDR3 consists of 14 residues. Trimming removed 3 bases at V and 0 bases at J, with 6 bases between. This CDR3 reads CASSFGISNQPQHF. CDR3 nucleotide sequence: TGTGCCAGCAGCTTCGGTATTAGCAATCAGCCCCAGCATTTT. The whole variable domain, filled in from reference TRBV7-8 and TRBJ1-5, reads GAGVSQSPRYKVAKRGQDVALRCDPISGHVSLFWYQQALGQGPEFLTYFQNEAQLDKSGLPSDRFFAERPEGSVSTLKIQRTQQEDSAVYLCASSFGISNQPQHFGDGTRLSIL.

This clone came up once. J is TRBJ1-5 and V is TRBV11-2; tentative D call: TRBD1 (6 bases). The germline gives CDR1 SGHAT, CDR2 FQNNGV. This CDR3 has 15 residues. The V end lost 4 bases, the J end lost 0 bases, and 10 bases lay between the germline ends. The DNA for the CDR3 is TGTGCCAGCAGCTACGGACAGAATAGCAATCAGCCCCAGCATTTT. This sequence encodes CASSYGQNSNQPQHF.